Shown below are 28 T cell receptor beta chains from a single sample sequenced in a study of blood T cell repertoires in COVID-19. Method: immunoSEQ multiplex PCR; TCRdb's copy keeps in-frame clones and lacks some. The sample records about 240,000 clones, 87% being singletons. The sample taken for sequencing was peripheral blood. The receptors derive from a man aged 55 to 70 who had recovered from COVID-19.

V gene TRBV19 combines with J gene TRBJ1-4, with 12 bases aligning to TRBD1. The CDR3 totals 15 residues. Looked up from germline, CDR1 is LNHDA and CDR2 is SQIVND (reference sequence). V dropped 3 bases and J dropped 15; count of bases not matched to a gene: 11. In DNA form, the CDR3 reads TGTGCCAGTAGTATCTACGGGACAGGGGGCTATAAGGTGTTTTTT. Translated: CASSIYGTGGYKVFF.

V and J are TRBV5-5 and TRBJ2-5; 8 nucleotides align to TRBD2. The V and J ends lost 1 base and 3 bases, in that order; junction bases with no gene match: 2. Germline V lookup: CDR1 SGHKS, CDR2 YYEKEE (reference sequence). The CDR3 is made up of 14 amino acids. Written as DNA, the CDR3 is TGTGCCAGCAGCTTGACTAGCGGAAAAGAGACCCAGTACTTC. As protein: CASSLTSGKETQYF.

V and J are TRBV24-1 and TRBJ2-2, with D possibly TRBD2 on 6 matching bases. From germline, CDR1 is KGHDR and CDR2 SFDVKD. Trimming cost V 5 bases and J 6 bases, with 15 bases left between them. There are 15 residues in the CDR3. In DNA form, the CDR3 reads TGTGCCACCAGTGTTAGCCGGGGAGGTCCCGGGGAGCTGTTTTTT. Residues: CATSVSRGGPGELFF.

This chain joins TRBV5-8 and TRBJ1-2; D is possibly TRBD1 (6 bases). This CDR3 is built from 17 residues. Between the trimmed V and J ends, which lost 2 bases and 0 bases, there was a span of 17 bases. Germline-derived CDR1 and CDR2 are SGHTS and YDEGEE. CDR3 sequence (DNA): TGTGCCAGCAGCTTCAGGGGTAGCATACTCGCTAACTATGGCTACACCTTC. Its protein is CASSFRGSILANYGYTF. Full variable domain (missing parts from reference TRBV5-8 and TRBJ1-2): EAGVTQSPTHLIKTRGQQATLRCSPISGHTSVYWYQQALGLGLQFLLWYDEGEERNRGNFPPRFSGRQFPNYSSELNVNALELEDSALYLCASSFRGSILANYGYTFGSGTRLTVV.

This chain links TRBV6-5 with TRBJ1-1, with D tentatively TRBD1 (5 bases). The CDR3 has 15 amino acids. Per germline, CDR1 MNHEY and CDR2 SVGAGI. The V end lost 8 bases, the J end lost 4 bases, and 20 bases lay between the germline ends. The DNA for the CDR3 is TGTGCCAGCGTTCCTGGGGCCCATGATTCCACTGAAGCTTTCTTT. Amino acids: CASVPGAHDSTEAFF.

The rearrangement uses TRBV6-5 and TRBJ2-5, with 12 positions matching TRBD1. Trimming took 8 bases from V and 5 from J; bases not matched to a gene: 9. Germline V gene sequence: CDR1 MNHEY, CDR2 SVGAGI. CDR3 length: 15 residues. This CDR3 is CASRDRGRLGETQYF. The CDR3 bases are TGTGCCAGCCGGGACAGGGGGCGTCTTGGGGAGACCCAGTACTTC.

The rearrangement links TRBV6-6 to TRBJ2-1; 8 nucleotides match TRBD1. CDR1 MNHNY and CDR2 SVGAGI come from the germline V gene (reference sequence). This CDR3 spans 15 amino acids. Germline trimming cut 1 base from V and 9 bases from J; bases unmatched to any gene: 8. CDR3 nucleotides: TGTGCCAGCAGTTACTTGGGACAGGATGGCGGTGAGCAGTTCTTC. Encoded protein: CASSYLGQDGGEQFF.

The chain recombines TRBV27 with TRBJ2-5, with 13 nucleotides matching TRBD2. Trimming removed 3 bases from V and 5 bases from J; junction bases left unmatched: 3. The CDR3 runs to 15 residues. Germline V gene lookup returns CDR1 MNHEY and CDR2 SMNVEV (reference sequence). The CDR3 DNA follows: TGTGCCAGCAGTTTCGGACTAGCGGGGGCGGAGACCCAGTACTTC. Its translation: CASSFGLAGAETQYF.

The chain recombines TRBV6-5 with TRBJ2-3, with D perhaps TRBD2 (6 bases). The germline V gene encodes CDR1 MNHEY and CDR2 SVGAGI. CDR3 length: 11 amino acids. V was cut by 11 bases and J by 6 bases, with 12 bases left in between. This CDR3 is CASLGGDTQYF. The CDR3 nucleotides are TGTGCCTCCCTTGGGGGGGATACGCAGTATTTT.

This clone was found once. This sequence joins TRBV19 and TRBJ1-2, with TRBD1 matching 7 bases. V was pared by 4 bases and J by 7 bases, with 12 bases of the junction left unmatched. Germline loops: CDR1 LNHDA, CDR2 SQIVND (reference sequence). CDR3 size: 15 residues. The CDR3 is CASSTPGTERSGYTF. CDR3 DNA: TGTGCCAGTAGTACCCCCGGGACAGAAAGAAGTGGCTACACCTTC.

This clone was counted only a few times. The CDR3: CASTSSTDSYNSPLHF. As DNA, the CDR3 is TGTGCCAGCACCTCTAGTACGGACTCCTATAATTCACCCCTCCACTTT. The chain links TRBV28 to TRBJ1-6; D not certain. In germline, CDR1 is MDHEN, CDR2 SYDVKM. The CDR3 contains 16 residues. V lost 7 bases, J lost 0 bases, and 13 bases lay in between.

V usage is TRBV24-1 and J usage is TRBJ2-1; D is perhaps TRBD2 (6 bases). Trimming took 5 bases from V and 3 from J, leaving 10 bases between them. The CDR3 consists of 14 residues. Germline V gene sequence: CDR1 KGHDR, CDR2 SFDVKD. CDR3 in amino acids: CATSAGTGYNEQFF. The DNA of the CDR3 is TGTGCCACCAGTGCAGGGACTGGCTACAATGAGCAGTTCTTC.

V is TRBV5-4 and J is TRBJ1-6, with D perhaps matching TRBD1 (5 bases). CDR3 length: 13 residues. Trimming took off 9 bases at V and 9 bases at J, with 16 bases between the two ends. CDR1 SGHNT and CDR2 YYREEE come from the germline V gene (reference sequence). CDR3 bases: TGTGCCACTTCCAGGCAGGGCGGTTCACCCCTCCACTTT. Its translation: CATSRQGGSPLHF. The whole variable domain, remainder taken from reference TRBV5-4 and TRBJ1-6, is ETGVTQSPTHLIKTRGQQVTLRCSSQSGHNTVSWYQQALGQGPQFIFQYYREEENGRGNFPPRFSGLQFPNYSSELNVNALELDDSALYLCATSRQGGSPLHFGNGTRLTVT.

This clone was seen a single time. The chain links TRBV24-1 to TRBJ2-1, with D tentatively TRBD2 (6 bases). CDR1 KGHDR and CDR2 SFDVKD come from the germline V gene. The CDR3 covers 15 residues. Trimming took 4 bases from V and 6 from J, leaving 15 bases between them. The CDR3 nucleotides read TGTGCCACCAGTGACCGACTAGAAGTCTTCAATGAGCAGTTCTTC. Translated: CATSDRLEVFNEQFF.

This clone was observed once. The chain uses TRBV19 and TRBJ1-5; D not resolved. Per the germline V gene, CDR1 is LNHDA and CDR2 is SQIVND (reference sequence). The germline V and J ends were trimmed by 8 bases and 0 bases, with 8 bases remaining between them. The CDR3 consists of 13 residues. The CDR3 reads CASRDYSNQPQHF. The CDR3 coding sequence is TGTGCCAGTCGCGATTATAGCAATCAGCCCCAGCATTTT.

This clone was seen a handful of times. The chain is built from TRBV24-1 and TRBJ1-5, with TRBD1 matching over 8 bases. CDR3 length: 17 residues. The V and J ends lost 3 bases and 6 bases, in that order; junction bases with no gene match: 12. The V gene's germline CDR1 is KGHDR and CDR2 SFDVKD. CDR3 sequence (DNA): TGTGCCACCAGTGATCGTGCCAACGGACAGGGACGTCAGCCCCAGCATTTT. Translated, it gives CATSDRANGQGRQPQHF.

CDR3 loop: CASSQAPGLAGSPYNEQFF. CDR3 nucleotide sequence: TGTGCCAGCAGCCAAGCCCCCGGACTAGCGGGGTCCCCCTACAATGAGCAGTTCTTC. The chain carries TRBV3-1 (or the pseudogene TRBV3-2) and TRBJ2-1; 12 bases fit TRBD2. V shed 1 base, J shed 2 bases, and the junction held 9 bases outside the gene matches. CDR1 is LGHDT and CDR2 is YNNKEL in the germline V gene (reference sequence). CDR3 length equals 19 residues.

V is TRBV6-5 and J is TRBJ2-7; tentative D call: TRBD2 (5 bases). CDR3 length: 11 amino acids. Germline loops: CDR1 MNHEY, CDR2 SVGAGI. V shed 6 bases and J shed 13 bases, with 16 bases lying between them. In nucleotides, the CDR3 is TGTGCCAGCAGCAGGACTGAATTAACCTACGTC. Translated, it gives CASSRTELTYV.

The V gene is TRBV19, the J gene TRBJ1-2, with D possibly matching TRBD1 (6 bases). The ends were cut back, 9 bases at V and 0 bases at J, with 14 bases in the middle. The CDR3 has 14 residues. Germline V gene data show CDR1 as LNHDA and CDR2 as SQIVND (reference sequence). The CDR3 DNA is TGTGCCAGCTGGACAGCCCGAGCTAACTATGGCTACACCTTC. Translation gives CASWTARANYGYTF.

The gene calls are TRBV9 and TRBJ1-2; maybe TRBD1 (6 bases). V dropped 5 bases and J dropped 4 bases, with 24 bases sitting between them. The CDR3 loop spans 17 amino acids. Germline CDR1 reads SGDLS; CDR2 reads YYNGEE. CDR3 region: CASRPGGGQGQGYGYTF. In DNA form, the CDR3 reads TGTGCCAGCAGGCCCGGAGGTGGGCAGGGGCAGGGCTATGGCTACACCTTC.

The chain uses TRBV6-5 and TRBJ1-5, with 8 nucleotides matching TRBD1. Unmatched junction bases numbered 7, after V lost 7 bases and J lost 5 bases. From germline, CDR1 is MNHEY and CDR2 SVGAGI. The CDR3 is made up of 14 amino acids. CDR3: CASTLKTGDQPQHF. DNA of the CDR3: TGTGCCAGCACCTTGAAGACAGGGGATCAGCCCCAGCATTTT.

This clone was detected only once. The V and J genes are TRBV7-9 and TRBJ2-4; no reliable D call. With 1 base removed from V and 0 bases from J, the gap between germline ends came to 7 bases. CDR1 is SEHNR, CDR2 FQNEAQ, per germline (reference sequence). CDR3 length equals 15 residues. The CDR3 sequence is CASSLGGIAKNIQYF. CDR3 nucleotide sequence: TGTGCCAGCAGCTTAGGAGGAATAGCCAAAAACATTCAGTACTTC.

In nucleotides, the CDR3 is TGTGCCAGCAGCCCCAATATGGGACAGGGACCAGATACGCAGTATTTT. It is translated as CASSPNMGQGPDTQYF. This rearrangement joins TRBV5-4 to TRBJ2-3; 9 nucleotides line up with TRBD1. CDR1 is SGHNT, CDR2 YYREEE, per germline (reference sequence). V lost 4 bases, J lost 4 bases, and 10 bases stayed unmatched. The CDR3 has 16 residues.

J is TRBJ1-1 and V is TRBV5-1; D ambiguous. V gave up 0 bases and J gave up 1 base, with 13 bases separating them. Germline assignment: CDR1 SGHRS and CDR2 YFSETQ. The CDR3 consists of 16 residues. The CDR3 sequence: CASSLVGWEENTEAFF. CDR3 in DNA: TGCGCCAGCAGCTTGGTAGGTTGGGAGGAGAACACTGAAGCTTTCTTT.

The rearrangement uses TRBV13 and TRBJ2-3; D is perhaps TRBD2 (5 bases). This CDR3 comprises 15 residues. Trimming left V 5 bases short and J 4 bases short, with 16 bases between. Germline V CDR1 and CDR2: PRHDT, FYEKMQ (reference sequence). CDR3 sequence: CASSMTRSGADTQYF. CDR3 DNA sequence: TGTGCCAGCAGCATGACCCGAAGCGGTGCAGATACGCAGTATTTT.

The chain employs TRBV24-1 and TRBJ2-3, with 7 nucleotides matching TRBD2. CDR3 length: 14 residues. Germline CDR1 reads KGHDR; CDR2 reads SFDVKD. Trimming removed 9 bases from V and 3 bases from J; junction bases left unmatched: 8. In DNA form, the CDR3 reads TGTGCCACCGGAGAGGACGGGGGGACAGATACGCAGTATTTT. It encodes CATGEDGGTDTQYF.

The CDR3 region has the DNA TGTGCCAGCAGCTTAGGAGCGGGGAATCCTAATTCACCCCTCCACTTT. Its translation is CASSLGAGNPNSPLHF. The genes are TRBV7-9 and TRBJ1-6; D is unresolved. V dropped 1 base and J dropped 6 bases, with 13 bases sitting between them. Germline CDR1 reads SEHNR; CDR2 reads FQNEAQ (reference sequence). CDR3 size: 16 residues.

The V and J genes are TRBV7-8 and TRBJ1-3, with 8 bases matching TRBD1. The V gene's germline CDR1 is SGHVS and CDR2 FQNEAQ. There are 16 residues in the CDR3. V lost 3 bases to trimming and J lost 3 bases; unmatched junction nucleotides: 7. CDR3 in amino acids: CASSLVQGAYGNTIYF. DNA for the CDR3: TGTGCCAGCAGCTTGGTGCAGGGGGCGTATGGAAACACCATATATTTT.